This T cell receptor beta chain derives from a study of cytomegalovirus exposure and HLA in healthy donors. Study-wide findings and caveats: The authors enumerated 164 TCR beta chains as linked to cytomegalovirus.

Note on this clone: Its antigen is unknown.

Among the roughly 120 subjects of the validation cohort, separate from the roughly 650-subject first cohort, were the donors. Sequencing was performed with immunoSEQ multiplex PCR; in TCRdb, only in-frame clones are kept and a portion is missing. The sample yields about 160,000 clones, approximately 87% seen once. Deletions cut 4 bases from V and 4 bases from J, with 15 bases between. This CDR3 comprises 15 residues. Germline lookup yields CDR1 SGDLS and CDR2 YYNGEE. Sequencing was performed on PBMCs. The sequence derives from a woman under 40 in good health and CMV-seronegative. The chain joins TRBV9 to TRBJ2-1, with D possibly being TRBD1 (6 bases). The CDR3: CASSLLGTRYNEQFF. For the CDR3, the DNA is TGTGCCAGCAGCCTCCTCGGGACAAGGTACAATGAGCAGTTCTTC.